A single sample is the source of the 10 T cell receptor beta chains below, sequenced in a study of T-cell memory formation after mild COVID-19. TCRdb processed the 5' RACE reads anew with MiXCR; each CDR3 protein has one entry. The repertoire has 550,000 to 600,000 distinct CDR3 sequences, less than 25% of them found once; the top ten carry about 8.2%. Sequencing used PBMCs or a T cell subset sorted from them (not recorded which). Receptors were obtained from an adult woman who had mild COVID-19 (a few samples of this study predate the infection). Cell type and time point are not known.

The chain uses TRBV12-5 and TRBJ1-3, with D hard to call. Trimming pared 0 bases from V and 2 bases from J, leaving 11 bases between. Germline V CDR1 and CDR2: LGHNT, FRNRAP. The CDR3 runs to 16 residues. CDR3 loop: CASGLVQGRAGNTIYF. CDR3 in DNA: TGTGCTAGTGGTTTGGTACAAGGTCGGGCTGGAAACACCATATATTTT.

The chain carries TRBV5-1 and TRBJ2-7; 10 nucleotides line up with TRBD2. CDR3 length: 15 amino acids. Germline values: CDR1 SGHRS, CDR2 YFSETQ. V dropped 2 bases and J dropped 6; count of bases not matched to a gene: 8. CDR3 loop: CASSFTSGGAIEQYF. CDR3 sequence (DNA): TGCGCCAGCAGCTTCACCAGCGGGGGGGCGATCGAGCAGTACTTC.

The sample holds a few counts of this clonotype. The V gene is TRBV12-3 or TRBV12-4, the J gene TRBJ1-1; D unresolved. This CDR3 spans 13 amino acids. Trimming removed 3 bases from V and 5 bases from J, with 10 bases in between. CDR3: CASSLGSKTEAFF. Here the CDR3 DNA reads TGTGCCAGCAGTTTGGGCTCTAAGACTGAAGCTTTCTTT.

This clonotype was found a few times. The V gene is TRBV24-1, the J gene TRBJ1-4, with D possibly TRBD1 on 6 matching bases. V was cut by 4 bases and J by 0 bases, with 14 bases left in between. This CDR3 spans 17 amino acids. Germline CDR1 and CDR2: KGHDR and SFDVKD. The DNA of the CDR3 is TGTGCCACCAGTGACCGCCGGGACATCTCAACTAATGAAAAACTGTTTTTT. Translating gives CATSDRRDISTNEKLFF.

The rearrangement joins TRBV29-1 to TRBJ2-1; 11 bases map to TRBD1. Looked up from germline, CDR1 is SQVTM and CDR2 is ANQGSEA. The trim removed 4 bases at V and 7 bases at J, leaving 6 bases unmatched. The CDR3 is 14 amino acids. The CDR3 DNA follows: TGCAGCGTTGCGCGGACAGGGGGCATGAATGAGCAGTTCTTC. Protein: CSVARTGGMNEQFF.

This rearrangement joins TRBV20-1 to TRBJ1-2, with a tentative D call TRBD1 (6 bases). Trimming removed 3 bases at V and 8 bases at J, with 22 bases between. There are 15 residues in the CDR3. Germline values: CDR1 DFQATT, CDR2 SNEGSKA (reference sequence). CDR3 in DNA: TGCAGTGCTAGGAGGGGGGACATTCCGGCAGGAGGCTACACCTTC. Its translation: CSARRGDIPAGGYTF.

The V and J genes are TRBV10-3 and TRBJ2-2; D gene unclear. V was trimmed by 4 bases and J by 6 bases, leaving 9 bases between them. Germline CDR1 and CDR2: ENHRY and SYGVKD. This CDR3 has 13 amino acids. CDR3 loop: CAISGRVAGELFF. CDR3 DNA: TGTGCCATCAGTGGAAGGGTCGCCGGGGAGCTGTTTTTT.

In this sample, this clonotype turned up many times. CDR3 in amino acids: CATRYTSSYNEQFF. The CDR3 nucleotides are TGTGCCACCAGGTACACGAGCTCCTACAATGAGCAGTTCTTC. The chain recombines TRBV15 with TRBJ2-1, with D unresolved. The CDR3 spans 14 residues. V lost 6 bases and J lost 0, with 9 bases in between. The V gene's germline CDR1 is LNHNV and CDR2 YYDKDF (reference sequence).

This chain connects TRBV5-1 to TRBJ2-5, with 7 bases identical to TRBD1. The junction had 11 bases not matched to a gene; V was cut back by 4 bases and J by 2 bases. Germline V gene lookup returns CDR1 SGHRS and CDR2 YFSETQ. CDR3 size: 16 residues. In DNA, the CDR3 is TGCGCCAGCAGCCCGACCTGGACAGGTTCGCAAGAGACCCAGTACTTC. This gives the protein CASSPTWTGSQETQYF.

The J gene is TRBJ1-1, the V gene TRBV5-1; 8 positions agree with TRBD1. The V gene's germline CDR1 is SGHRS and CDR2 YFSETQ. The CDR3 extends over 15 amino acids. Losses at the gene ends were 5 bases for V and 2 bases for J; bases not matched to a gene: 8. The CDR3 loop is CASRPTGAQNTEAFF. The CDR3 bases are TGCGCCAGCAGGCCGACAGGGGCCCAAAACACTGAAGCTTTCTTT.